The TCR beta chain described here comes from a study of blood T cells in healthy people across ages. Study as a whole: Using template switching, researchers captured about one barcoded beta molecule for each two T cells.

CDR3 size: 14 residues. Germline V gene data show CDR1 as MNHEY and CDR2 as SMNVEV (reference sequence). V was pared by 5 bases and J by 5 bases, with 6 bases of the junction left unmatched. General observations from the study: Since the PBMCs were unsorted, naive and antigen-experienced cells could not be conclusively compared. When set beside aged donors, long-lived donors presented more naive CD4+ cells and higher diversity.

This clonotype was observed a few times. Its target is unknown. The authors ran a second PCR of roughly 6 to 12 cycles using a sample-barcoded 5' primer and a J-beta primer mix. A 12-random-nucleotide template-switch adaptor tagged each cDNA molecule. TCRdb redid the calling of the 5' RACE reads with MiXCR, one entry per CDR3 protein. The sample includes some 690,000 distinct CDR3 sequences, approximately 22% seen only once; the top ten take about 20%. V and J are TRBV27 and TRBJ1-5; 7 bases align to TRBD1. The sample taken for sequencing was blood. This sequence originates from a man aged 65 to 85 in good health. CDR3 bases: TGTGCCAGCAGTATACAGGGGCGGGATCAGCCCCAGCATTTT. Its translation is CASSIQGRDQPQHF.